This passage covers 2 T cell receptor beta chains from one sample sequenced in a study of T cells in Graves' hyperthyroidism and ophthalmopathy. RNA transcripts provided the source from which TCR beta CDR3 regions were amplified. RT-PCR in the first round (using the HTBI primer set) targeted the TCR CDR3. TCRdb independently ran MiXCR on the multiplex PCR reads; one entry per CDR3 protein. The sample has hundreds of thousands of distinct CDR3 sequences; 13% to 15% are singletons. Material: blood. Receptors were obtained from an older woman with Graves' ophthalmopathy.

This clonotype was observed at least ten times. The rearrangement uses TRBV5-6 and TRBJ2-5, with TRBD2 matching over 7 bases. Per germline, CDR1 SGHDT and CDR2 YYEEEE. This CDR3 is built from 14 residues. J gave up 4 bases and V 4 bases, and 7 bases lay outside the gene matches. The CDR3 loop reads CASSLEPGGETQYF. The CDR3 bases are TGTGCCAGCAGCCTAGAGCCGGGAGGAGAGACCCAGTACTTC.

This chain joins TRBV5-4 and TRBJ2-2; 7 nucleotides agree with TRBD2. Germline V gene data show CDR1 as SGHNT and CDR2 as YYREEE (reference sequence). The length of the CDR3 is 17 residues. J lost 6 bases, V lost 0 bases, and 11 bases had no gene match. For the CDR3, the DNA is TGTGCCAGCAGCTTGGGTCTAGCGGACCTTCGAGCCGGGGAGCTGTTTTTT. Residues: CASSLGLADLRAGELFF.